This T cell receptor beta chain was obtained from a study of lymphopenia after photon versus proton radiotherapy. Whole-study results and caveats: Post-nadir diversity loss with photons came from oligoclonal expansion, particularly CD8+ Temra cells. Survival link was tested only in deceased patients; proton benefit remains a possibility. Proton therapy kept repertoires fairly stable, unlike photons, which gained effector/memory cells. In patients who died, overall survival fell as post-nadir TCR diversity dropped more.

Profiling relied on immunoSEQ multiplex PCR, and the TCRdb table lists in-frame clones only, not all of them. In the table there are around 23,000 clones, 87% of which are singletons. V shed 3 bases and J shed 14 bases, with 16 bases lying between them. The CDR3 has 11 residues. CDR1 GTSNPN and CDR2 SVGIG come from the germline V gene (reference sequence). Worth noting for this clone: No antigen is known for it.

The chain couples TRBV30 to TRBJ1-2; D gene unclear. The source of this sequence is a man aged 50 to 59 with gastric cancer. The sequencing used peripheral blood, collected from a patient treated with photon-based radiotherapy. DNA of the CDR3: TGTGCCTGGAGAGCTTCCGCGGGCCGAACCTTC. This codes for CAWRASAGRTF.